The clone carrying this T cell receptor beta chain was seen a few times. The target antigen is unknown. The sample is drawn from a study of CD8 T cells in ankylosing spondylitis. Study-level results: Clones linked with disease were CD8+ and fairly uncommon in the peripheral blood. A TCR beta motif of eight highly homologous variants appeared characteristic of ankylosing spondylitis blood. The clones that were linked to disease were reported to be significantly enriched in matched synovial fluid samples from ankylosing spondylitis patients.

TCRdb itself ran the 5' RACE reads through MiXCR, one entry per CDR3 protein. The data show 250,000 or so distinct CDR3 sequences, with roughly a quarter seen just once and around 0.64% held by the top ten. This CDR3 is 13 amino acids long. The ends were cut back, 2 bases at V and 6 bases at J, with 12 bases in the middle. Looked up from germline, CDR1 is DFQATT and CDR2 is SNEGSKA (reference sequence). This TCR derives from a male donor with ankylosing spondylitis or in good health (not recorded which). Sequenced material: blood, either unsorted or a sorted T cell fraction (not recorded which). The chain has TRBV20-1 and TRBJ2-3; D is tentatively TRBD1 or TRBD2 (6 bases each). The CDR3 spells CSARKGGTDTQYF. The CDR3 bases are TGCAGTGCTAGAAAAGGGGGGACCGATACGCAGTATTTT.